The following is a T cell receptor (beta chain) sequence with its context. Its antigen is not identified. TCRdb used MiXCR to reprocess the RT-PCR reads, holding one entry per CDR3 protein. Here the sample spans 150,000 to 200,000 distinct CDR3 sequences, roughly 12% being singletons. The CDR3 is made up of 12 amino acids. Germline V gene sequence: CDR1 LNHNV, CDR2 YYDKDF (reference sequence). The V end was cut by 6 bases, the J end by 5 bases, with 8 bases between. This sample stems from a study of response to subunit inactivated influenza vaccine. Notes on the study in general: Each seasonal flu vaccination may recruit only limited new T cells, authors suggested.

These same data were also listed under a study on T cells expressing NK-cell markers. That study adds: 5'RACE template switching with UMIs produced the TCR beta cDNA. An anti-gamma-delta TCR antibody restricted sorting to alpha-beta TCR T cells in several experiments. Top CD8+ clonotypes included the dominant CD3+CD56+NKG2C+ clonotypes in roughly 6 donors. One observes that, in several donors, these clonotypes were also the leading ones within the CD3+CD56-NKG2C+ fraction.

J is TRBJ2-1 and V is TRBV15; D uncertain. The sample in question was CD8+ T cells sorted from PBMCs, obtained less than 13 days after vaccination. The TCR comes from a man between 45 and 60 years old who received an inactivated influenza vaccine. The CDR3 DNA reads as TGTGCCACCAGTCGCGAAGACAATGAGCAGTTCTTC. It codes for CATSREDNEQFF.